This paragraph reports one TCR beta chain. Its matching antigen is unknown. Via MiXCR, TCRdb re-called the RACE reads, giving one row per CDR3 protein. The sample lists some 42,000 distinct CDR3 sequences; about 8.9% were seen once. This entry comes from a study of human T cells and chemical hapten exposure. Study summary: Diphenylcyclopropenone was administered weekly to the scalp of patients throughout the approximately 24-week study.

This CDR3 is built from 15 residues. Germline V gene sequence: CDR1 SGHAT, CDR2 FQNNGV. V trimming: 1 base; J trimming: 15 bases; junction bases outside the gene matches: 8. The time point denotes: patch test 2, 6 weeks after DPC sensitization. This sample's treatment: therapeutic diphenylcyclopropenone sensitization with weekly scalp DPC. General study findings and limits: TCRs above 1 in 1000 frequency did not change with DPC sensitization. Expanded TCRs created a significantly greater count of big CDR3 similarity clusters than controls did.

The receptor's source is a woman aged 40 to 50 with alopecia areata. Some clones in this sample may be carry-over from other donors' samples. Source: whole blood, taken in connection with sensitization to the hapten diphenylcyclopropenone (DPC). J is TRBJ1-6 and V is TRBV11-2, with TRBD1 matching 11 bases. The CDR3 DNA reads TGTGCCAGCAGCTTAGGAGGGACAGGGGGTTCGCGCCTCCACTTT. Its protein is CASSLGGTGGSRLHF.